The present T cell receptor (beta chain) was sequenced within a study of blood T cell repertoires in COVID-19. Study overall: The origin of the acute and convalescent COVID-19 samples was the United States, Italy and Spain. In each case, the material was cDNA or gDNA derived from T cells, B-cell-depleted T cells, or PBMCs.

Germline V lookup: CDR1 MDHEN, CDR2 SYDVKM. The CDR3 spans 16 residues. Trimming pared 4 bases from V and 3 bases from J, leaving 16 bases between. In the original analysis: Amplification with reference gene primers provided the estimates of nucleated cell counts. Some clones are missing from TCRdb's copy, which holds only in-frame ones; the method was immunoSEQ multiplex PCR. V and J calls and clone size come straight from that table; D and trimming were deduced from the DNA. The data show about 70,000 clones, 80% seen once. The sample comprised peripheral blood. V usage is TRBV28 and J usage is TRBJ2-1; perhaps TRBD1 as D (6 bases). The TCR originated in a man aged 70-80 years who had recovered from COVID-19. The CDR3 DNA sequence: TGTGCCAGCAGTTCAATGACAGGCTCGAACTACAATGAGCAGTTCTTC. This codes for CASSSMTGSNYNEQFF.